This T cell receptor (beta chain) was identified during a study of shared clonotypes between healthy human individuals. Study results and limitations: A handful of donors had around 5.5% of their naive CD4 clonotypes in common. An effect of sequencing depth on clonotype sharing among donors was expected. What limited the represented genetic and exposure-history diversity was the small number of donors.

This clone was counted only a few times. Its antigen is as yet unknown. The same CDR3 arises from other DNA sequences in this sample as well. The CDR3 is 13 residues long. The germline V and J ends were trimmed by 0 bases and 1 base, with 4 bases remaining between them. CDR1 KGHSH and CDR2 LQKENI come from the germline V gene. The material for each subset, its genomic DNA, was split evenly across several immunoSEQ plates. Sequencing used immunoSEQ multiplex PCR; TCRdb keeps in-frame clones, though not all of them. This table holds 1.6 million or so clones, approximately 98.5% found once. The sequence derives from a man under 40 in good health. V is TRBV18 and J is TRBJ2-7; no definite D call. Sample: naive CD4+ T cells sorted from blood. Subset denoted: CD45RA+ positively selected. The CDR3 here is CASSPPSSYEQYF. DNA of the CDR3: TGTGCCAGCTCACCACCGAGTTCCTACGAGCAGTACTTC.